Listed below are T cell receptor beta chains from one sample, sequenced in a study of cytomegalovirus exposure and HLA in healthy donors. The assay was immunoSEQ multiplex PCR, and TCRdb's table has in-frame clones only and misses some. The data contain more than 70,000 clones, 65% to 70% of them singletons. The sample taken for sequencing was PBMCs. The receptors stem from a man between 35 and 55 years old in good health and CMV-seropositive. CDR3s include the opening cysteine and the closing phenylalanine or tryptophan. The D gene is left open where the match is weak. For some rows the clone size is stated as once, few or many, or as a class when expanded; others skip it.

cdr3_nt cdr3_aa clone_size j_call d_call v_call
TGTGCCAGCAGGACCACAGGGGATTGGGGTACTGAAGCTTTCTTT CASRTTGDWGTEAFF - TRBJ1-1 TRBD1 TRBV6-1
TGTGCCAGCAGCCTCACAGGGGGCACTGAAGCTTTCTTT CASSLTGGTEAFF few TRBJ1-1 TRBD1 TRBV7-9
TGTGCCAGCAGACCAGGGTCCGCAAAGACCCAGTACTTC CASRPGSAKTQYF once TRBJ2-5 - TRBV6-5
TGTGCCACCAGCACCGCCCTGACAGGGCTTGCGTGGGGAAACACCATATATTTT CATSTALTGLAWGNTIYF - TRBJ1-3 TRBD1 TRBV15
TGTGCCAGCAGTGTAGGAGGGCGCTCACCCCTCCACTTT CASSVGGRSPLHF - TRBJ1-6 - TRBV6-1
TGCGCCAGCAGCCAAAGACAGGGTTCCACTGAAGCTTTCTTT CASSQRQGSTEAFF - TRBJ1-1 TRBD1 TRBV5-1
TGTGCCTGGAGTGAGACGGGGGGAGAGACCCAGTACTTC CAWSETGGETQYF - TRBJ2-5 TRBD2 TRBV30
TGTGCCAGCAGTTACGACAGGGGATTCGCCGGGGAGCTGTTTTTT CASSYDRGFAGELFF few TRBJ2-2 TRBD1 TRBV6-5
TGTGCCAGCAGTTACGAAGGGGGCGTTCACACTGAAGCTTTCTTT CASSYEGGVHTEAFF - TRBJ1-1 TRBD1 TRBV6-7
TGTGCCTGGAGTCAGGGGGTCGGCTACGAGCAGTACTTC CAWSQGVGYEQYF - TRBJ2-7 TRBD1 TRBV30
TGTGCCAGCAGCCCCACAGGGGTAAACACTGAAGCTTTCTTT CASSPTGVNTEAFF - TRBJ1-1 TRBD1 TRBV27
TGTGCCAGCAGCGTAGGAGTACCGGCGGAGTGGCAGTTCTTC CASSVGVPAEWQFF - TRBJ2-1 - TRBV9
TGTGCCAGCAGGAGGGAGTCCTACGAGCAGTACTTC CASRRESYEQYF - TRBJ2-7 - TRBV7-2
TGTGCCAGTAGTGAGACAGCTTATGGCTACACCTTC CASSETAYGYTF many TRBJ1-2 - TRBV19
TGTGCCAGCAGGGGGGGGAATAATGAAAAACTGTTTTTT CASRGGNNEKLFF - TRBJ1-4 - TRBV27
TGCGCCAGCAGCACCTCAGGTACAGGCGGCTACACCTTC CASSTSGTGGYTF few TRBJ1-2 - TRBV5-1
TGCAGCGCCGAGGGGGGGGCCACTGAAGCTTTCTTT CSAEGGATEAFF - TRBJ1-1 - TRBV29-1
TGTGCCAGCAGCCCGCGGACTAGCGGGGGGCGGGGGGAGACCCAGTACTTC CASSPRTSGGRGETQYF few TRBJ2-5 TRBD2 TRBV9
TGTGCCAGCAGTACGGGGACAGGCAATGAGCAGTTCTTC CASSTGTGNEQFF - TRBJ2-1 TRBD1 TRBV6-5
TGTGCCAGCAGTTTGGGACAGGGGGATACGCAGTATTTT CASSLGQGDTQYF once TRBJ2-3 TRBD1 TRBV27
TGCAGCGTATTGGACAGCCCGGAGGAAGCTTTCTTT CSVLDSPEEAFF - TRBJ1-1 - TRBV29-1
TGCAGCGGCCGGGACACCCTGAACACTGAAGCTTTCTTT CSGRDTLNTEAFF - TRBJ1-1 - TRBV29-1
TGTGCCAGCAGCGCGACAGGGGGGCGTGATACGCAGTATTTT CASSATGGRDTQYF few TRBJ2-3 TRBD1 TRBV7-9
TGTGCCAGCAGCTTAGTACGGACAGTTCCGGGCTACACCTTC CASSLVRTVPGYTF - TRBJ1-2 - TRBV11-2
TGTGCCAGCAGCTTAGAGTCGAGCTCGCCCCAGCATTTT CASSLESSSPQHF once TRBJ1-5 - TRBV11-2
TGTGCCAGCAGCTCCGATCCGGGACAGGGTTACAATGAGCAGTTCTTC CASSSDPGQGYNEQFF - TRBJ2-1 TRBD1 TRBV5-4
TGTGCCAGCAGCGTCAATAGCGGGATACCCACCGGGGAGCTGTTTTTT CASSVNSGIPTGELFF - TRBJ2-2 TRBD2 TRBV7-3
TGCGCCAGCAGCTTGGGGGGGGGCAATCAGCCCCAGCATTTT CASSLGGGNQPQHF - TRBJ1-5 - TRBV5-1
TGTGCCAGCAGCCCTCAGGGTTCGGAAGCCGGGGAGCTGTTTTTT CASSPQGSEAGELFF - TRBJ2-2 - TRBV7-3
TGTGCCAGCGGCCCCTACGAGCAGTACTTC CASGPYEQYF few TRBJ2-7 - TRBV6-1
TGTGCCTGGAGCCCCAACAGGGGTCGGTATGGCTACACCTTC CAWSPNRGRYGYTF - TRBJ1-2 TRBD1 TRBV30
TGTGCCAGCAGCATGGGCGGGATGGGGGACAATGAGCAGTTCTTC CASSMGGMGDNEQFF - TRBJ2-1 - TRBV7-3
TGTGCCTGGAGTGTGCGGCAGTATAGCAATCAGCCCCAGCATTTT CAWSVRQYSNQPQHF - TRBJ1-5 - TRBV30